Listed below are T cell receptor beta chains from one sample, sequenced in a study of blood T cells in healthy people across ages. TCRdb re-derived calls from the 5' RACE reads in MiXCR, one entry per CDR3 protein. The data contain about 1.6 million distinct CDR3 sequences, roughly 32% of them seen just once; the ten biggest clones take up over 9%. Sequencing used blood. The origin of the receptors is a woman aged 25-40 years in good health. Both conserved end residues are trimmed from each CDR3. Fields, in order: CDR3 protein, CDR3 length, V gene.

CDR3aa: AGSLQMDTEAF
len: 11
v_gene: TRBV27

CDR3aa: ASGLVPGTANQPQH
len: 14
v_gene: TRBV12-5

CDR3aa: ASSEETLTTYSYEQY
len: 15
v_gene: TRBV6-1

CDR3aa: ASGLDEGWSYNEQY
len: 14
v_gene: TRBV12-5

CDR3aa: SAGRFAGELF
len: 10
v_gene: TRBV20-1

CDR3aa: SASDGEYGYT
len: 10
v_gene: TRBV20-1

CDR3aa: ASSPLLAAEETQY
len: 13
v_gene: TRBV18

CDR3aa: ATSRDSPRAGETQY
len: 14
v_gene: TRBV15

CDR3aa: ASEHVGAHSYEQY
len: 13
v_gene: TRBV7-9

CDR3aa: ASSSSTGASLY
len: 11
v_gene: TRBV12-3/TRBV12-4

CDR3aa: ASSRETVRVAYNEQF
len: 15
v_gene: TRBV5-1

CDR3aa: ASSSAQGSVYGYT
len: 13
v_gene: TRBV4-1

CDR3aa: SARDDRFSYGYT
len: 12
v_gene: TRBV20-1

CDR3aa: ASSSGQGAFYGYT
len: 13
v_gene: TRBV5-5

CDR3aa: SVERTGNYGYT
len: 11
v_gene: TRBV29-1

CDR3aa: ASSQAGTLYGYT
len: 12
v_gene: TRBV3-1

CDR3aa: SAQDREEKLF
len: 10
v_gene: TRBV20-1

CDR3aa: ASSLALVLSTSEQF
len: 14
v_gene: TRBV12-3/TRBV12-4

CDR3aa: ASSKPLRGQEFVKTQY
len: 16
v_gene: TRBV21-1

CDR3aa: ASSLVPKGDYT
len: 11
v_gene: TRBV12-3/TRBV12-4

CDR3aa: ASRRRRLRETQY
len: 12
v_gene: TRBV9

CDR3aa: ASMYLAGVTDTQY
len: 13
v_gene: TRBV27

CDR3aa: ASSLDRAPLNTEAF
len: 14
v_gene: TRBV3-1

CDR3aa: ASSVRVGLAGGNEQF
len: 15
v_gene: TRBV7-9

CDR3aa: ASRPQDGTEAF
len: 11
v_gene: TRBV6-1

CDR3aa: SARLTGSSYEQY
len: 12
v_gene: TRBV20-1

CDR3aa: ASSPQDREEAF
len: 11
v_gene: TRBV18

CDR3aa: SANDRSDYGYT
len: 11
v_gene: TRBV20-1

CDR3aa: ASSRRAKAGEKLF
len: 13
v_gene: TRBV5-8

CDR3aa: ASSHTGTDPGELF
len: 13
v_gene: TRBV4-1

CDR3aa: ASSFSGDHLLGELF
len: 14
v_gene: TRBV12-3/TRBV12-4

CDR3aa: ASSLRGGDTQY
len: 11
v_gene: TRBV27

CDR3aa: SAARGLAGDNEQF
len: 13
v_gene: TRBV20-1

CDR3aa: ASSPRGEIQY
len: 10
v_gene: TRBV18

CDR3aa: ASKIGGDIGGYT
len: 12
v_gene: TRBV28

CDR3aa: AWSGEGAGYNEQF
len: 13
v_gene: TRBV30

CDR3aa: ASSLNRGSQPQH
len: 12
v_gene: TRBV5-7

CDR3aa: ASFEGGDLRRRAF
len: 13
v_gene: TRBV6-1

CDR3aa: SAGGQGLPNTEAF
len: 13
v_gene: TRBV20-1

CDR3aa: ASSEGVGIGYT
len: 11
v_gene: TRBV6-1

CDR3aa: ASSYLGGGSYEQY
len: 13
v_gene: TRBV6-6

CDR3aa: ASSLSVGDSLRYEQY
len: 15
v_gene: TRBV27

CDR3aa: ASSTGGGSEQF
len: 11
v_gene: TRBV5-1

CDR3aa: ASCPQGASNEKLF
len: 13
v_gene: TRBV7-9

CDR3aa: ASSQHSNQPQH
len: 11
v_gene: TRBV6-5

CDR3aa: ASREDPGPYEQY
len: 12
v_gene: TRBV6-1

CDR3aa: ASSFPGTPYNSPLH
len: 14
v_gene: TRBV28

CDR3aa: ACSRDGAYEQY
len: 11
v_gene: TRBV3-1

CDR3aa: ASSQGLGGSYNEQF
len: 14
v_gene: TRBV4-1

CDR3aa: ASSPRQGGRDQPQH
len: 14
v_gene: TRBV6-2/TRBV6-3

CDR3aa: ASSPGPFNEQF
len: 11
v_gene: TRBV3-1

CDR3aa: ASSQGGIENYGYT
len: 13
v_gene: TRBV4-1